Below are 28 T cell receptor beta chains sequenced from a single sample in a study of OX40 agonist ivuxolimab in advanced cancers. Produced via immunoSEQ multiplex PCR; TCRdb's table is partial and in-frame only. In the table there are 75,000 to 95,000 clones, roughly 90% of which are singletons. The material was CD4+ or CD8+ T cells sorted from blood, obtained in a trial of the OX40 agonist ivuxolimab. Source of these receptors: an adult with an advanced solid tumor such as melanoma, head and neck, liver or kidney cancer.

The CDR3 sequence is CASSTHQGTDTQYF. The CDR3 DNA follows: TGTGCCAGCAGCACCCATCAAGGCACAGATACGCAGTATTTT. V gene TRBV7-6 combines with J gene TRBJ2-3, with D unclear. The germline V gene has CDR1 SGHVS and CDR2 FNYEAQ. CDR3 length equals 14 residues. V dropped 5 bases and J dropped 1 base, with 10 bases sitting between them.

The gene calls are TRBV7-9 and TRBJ2-7, with D unresolved. Germline loops: CDR1 SEHNR, CDR2 FQNEAQ (reference sequence). The CDR3 is 14 residues long. V was clipped by 5 bases and J by 2 bases, with 13 bases between them. The CDR3 nucleotides read TGTGCCAGCAGCCCCGGCTACTACCCCTACGAGCAGTACTTC. Translating it yields CASSPGYYPYEQYF.

V usage is TRBV7-9 and J usage is TRBJ2-2; D is unresolved. Deletions cut 5 bases from V and 0 bases from J, with 13 bases between. The CDR3 is 16 amino acids. Germline V gene lookup returns CDR1 SEHNR and CDR2 FQNEAQ (reference sequence). The CDR3 DNA reads TGTGCCAGCAGCCCCCTAGGGATGGCGAACACCGGGGAGCTGTTTTTT. Amino acids: CASSPLGMANTGELFF.

The chain is built from TRBV5-1 and TRBJ2-5; D gene uncertain. Germline CDR1 SGHRS, CDR2 YFSETQ. The V gene lost 1 base and the J gene lost 4 bases, with 2 bases spanning the gap. This CDR3 contains 11 residues. The CDR3 loop reads CASSLRETQYF. The CDR3 nucleotides read TGCGCCAGCAGCTTGAGAGAGACCCAGTACTTC.

The CDR3: CAWNSVSYNEQFF. Here the CDR3 DNA reads TGTGCCTGGAATAGCGTTTCCTACAATGAGCAGTTCTTC. This rearrangement joins TRBV30 to TRBJ2-1; tentatively, D is TRBD2 (5 bases). The CDR3 extends over 13 amino acids. V was shortened by 4 bases and J by 1 base, with 8 bases between the two germline ends. Looked up from germline, CDR1 is GTSNPN and CDR2 is SVGIG (reference sequence).

The chain has TRBV2 and TRBJ1-3; 7 nucleotides line up with TRBD1. This CDR3 has 12 amino acids. Germline V CDR1 and CDR2: SNHLY, FYNNEI. The J segment lost 4 bases and the V segment lost 8 bases, leaving 2 bases of the junction unmatched. CDR3 protein: CASGTVGNTIYF. The CDR3, as DNA: TGTGCCAGCGGGACAGTCGGAAACACCATATATTTT.

In DNA form, the CDR3 reads TGTGCCAGCAGCTTCGGCACTCTCTCTGGGGCCAACGTCCTGACTTTC. This gives the protein CASSFGTLSGANVLTF. The chain has TRBV5-4 and TRBJ2-6; no clear D gene. CDR3 length: 16 amino acids. Germline assignment: CDR1 SGHNT and CDR2 YYREEE (reference sequence). Between the trimmed V and J ends, which lost 2 bases and 0 bases, there was a span of 9 bases.

This chain uses TRBV7-8 with TRBJ1-1; TRBD1 is a possible D gene (6 bases). The V and J ends lost 1 base and 2 bases respectively, with 14 bases between them. The CDR3 runs to 16 residues. Per the germline V gene, CDR1 is SGHVS and CDR2 is FQNEAQ. In DNA, the CDR3 is TGTGCCAGCAGCTTAGTGCTGGGCAGGGGCAACACTGAAGCTTTCTTT. It specifies CASSLVLGRGNTEAFF.

The chain couples TRBV5-1 to TRBJ1-2, with TRBD1 matching over 7 bases. The ends lost 7 bases at V and 8 bases at J; junction bases unmatched: 14. The CDR3 consists of 14 residues. Germline CDR1 and CDR2: SGHRS and YFSETQ. Here the CDR3 reads CASSAFETGRGYTF. The CDR3 DNA reads TGCGCCAGCTCCGCATTTGAGACAGGGAGAGGCTACACCTTC.

The chain has TRBV9 and TRBJ2-7; possibly TRBD1 or TRBD2 for D (7 bases each). The CDR3 has 15 amino acids. V was trimmed by 4 bases and J by 5 bases, leaving 19 bases between them. Germline-derived CDR1 and CDR2 are SGDLS and YYNGEE. The chain's CDR3 is CASSPGGLAANEQYF. The CDR3 DNA follows: TGTGCCAGCAGCCCAGGGGGGCTAGCGGCCAACGAGCAGTACTTC.

The chain uses TRBV10-3 and TRBJ2-4; 11 bases fit TRBD1. The CDR3 covers 15 residues. The germline V gene has CDR1 ENHRY and CDR2 SYGVKD. After removal of 8 bases from V and 5 bases from J, the junction contained 8 bases not matched to a gene. The CDR3 region is CAIARTGGDQNIQYF. CDR3 nucleotides: TGTGCCATCGCGCGGACAGGGGGCGACCAAAACATTCAGTACTTC.

This sequence joins TRBV6-5 and TRBJ2-7; 7 nucleotides match TRBD1. The CDR3 runs to 14 residues. V lost 6 bases and J lost 3; bases outside the gene matches: 8. CDR1 is MNHEY and CDR2 is SVGAGI in the germline V gene. CDR3 region: CASRLYRGSYEQYF. The CDR3 region has the DNA TGTGCCAGCAGGCTATACAGGGGAAGCTACGAGCAGTACTTC.

The chain recombines TRBV28 with TRBJ2-7; D unresolved. V lost 3 bases, J lost 3 bases, and 15 bases lay in between. Germline CDR1 is MDHEN and CDR2 is SYDVKM. This CDR3 is 15 amino acids long. As DNA, the CDR3 is TGTGCCAGCAGTTTGTCAGGCCATGAAGGCTACGAGCAGTACTTC. Translating it yields CASSLSGHEGYEQYF.

This chain uses TRBV19 with TRBJ1-6; 7 nucleotides align to TRBD1. There are 15 residues in the CDR3. Losses at the gene ends were 0 bases for V and 8 bases for J; bases not matched to a gene: 4. CDR1 and CDR2 from the germline V gene are LNHDA and SQIVND (reference sequence). Written as DNA, the CDR3 is TGTGCCAGTAGTATAGATCGGGACAGCTATTCACCCCTCCACTTT. Protein: CASSIDRDSYSPLHF.

This chain uses TRBV7-5 with TRBJ1-2. TRBV7-5 is labeled a pseudogene. The CDR3 length is 13 residues. The DNA of the CDR3 is TGTGCCAGAAGCTTAAGCGGGGTAGAGGGCTACACCTTC. Residues: CARSLSGVEGYTF.

The V call is TRBV18, the J call TRBJ2-5; 12 positions match TRBD2. V dropped 8 bases and J dropped 2; count of bases not matched to a gene: 6. CDR1 KGHSH and CDR2 LQKENI come from the germline V gene. There are 15 residues in the CDR3. The CDR3 sequence is CASPTTSGGQETQYF. DNA of the CDR3: TGTGCCAGCCCGACGACTAGCGGGGGTCAAGAGACCCAGTACTTC. Complete variable domain (other parts from reference TRBV18 and TRBJ2-5): NAGVMQNPRHLVRRRGQEARLRCSPMKGHSHVYWYRQLPEEGLKFMVYLQKENIIDESGMPKERFSAEFPKEGPSILRIQQVVRGDSAAYFCASPTTSGGQETQYFGPGTRLLVL.

The V and J genes are TRBV10-3 and TRBJ2-1; the match to TRBD2 covers 7 bases. Germline trimming cut 3 bases from V and 7 bases from J; bases unmatched to any gene: 6. Germline V CDR1 and CDR2: ENHRY, SYGVKD. The CDR3 extends over 14 amino acids. CDR3 sequence: CAISEGGSLNEQFF. The CDR3 region has the DNA TGTGCCATCAGTGAAGGCGGGAGTTTGAATGAGCAGTTCTTC.

This sequence joins TRBV6-1 and TRBJ2-3, with 7 nucleotides matching TRBD2. The CDR3 runs 14 residues. Trimming removed 8 bases from V and 0 bases from J; junction bases left unmatched: 5. Germline assignment: CDR1 MNHNS and CDR2 SASEGT. The CDR3 reads CASGAGISTDTQYF. CDR3 nucleotides: TGTGCCAGCGGAGCGGGGATTAGCACAGATACGCAGTATTTT.

The gene calls are TRBV19 and TRBJ2-7, with 7 bases that match TRBD1. V trimming: 6 bases; J trimming: 2 bases; junction bases outside the gene matches: 13. CDR1 is LNHDA and CDR2 is SQIVND in the germline V gene (reference sequence). The CDR3 has 16 amino acids. The CDR3 DNA follows: TGTGCCAGTAGCCCATACAGGGGCGGAATCCCCTACGAGCAGTACTTC. Translating it yields CASSPYRGGIPYEQYF.

The chain employs TRBV5-1 and TRBJ2-1; no definite D call. Trimming left V 0 bases short and J 10 bases short, with 5 bases between. The CDR3 sequence is 11 residues long. Germline CDR1 is SGHRS and CDR2 is YFSETQ. The CDR3 nucleotides are TGCGCCAGCAGCTTGGGGACGGAGCAGTTCTTC. Protein product: CASSLGTEQFF.

The rearrangement links TRBV29-1 to TRBJ2-1; D may correspond to TRBD1 or TRBD2 (5 bases each). Germline values: CDR1 SQVTM, CDR2 ANQGSEA. V shed 7 bases and J shed 8 bases, with 18 bases lying between them. This CDR3 has 13 amino acids. The CDR3 region is CSGTRGVQDEQFF. The CDR3 DNA is TGCAGCGGGACAAGGGGAGTTCAGGATGAGCAGTTCTTC.

This chain uses TRBV28 with TRBJ1-5; D gene uncertain. Trimming removed 3 bases at V and 4 bases at J, with 10 bases between. The CDR3 extends over 14 amino acids. From germline, CDR1 is MDHEN and CDR2 SYDVKM. CDR3 nucleotide sequence: TGTGCCAGCAGTTTTATAGCACCGAATCAGCCCCAGCATTTT. Protein sequence: CASSFIAPNQPQHF.

This rearrangement joins TRBV20-1 to TRBJ2-7; TRBD1 is a possible D gene (5 bases). With 5 bases removed from V and 2 bases from J, the gap between germline ends came to 7 bases. This CDR3 has 11 residues. In germline, CDR1 is DFQATT, CDR2 SNEGSKA (reference sequence). CDR3 amino acids: CSAGRAYEQYF. The DNA of the CDR3 is TGCAGTGCTGGCAGGGCCTACGAGCAGTACTTC.

On this clone itself: A read error may account for a junction end that differs from germline. The V gene is TRBV7-7, the J gene TRBJ2-7; 10 positions match TRBD2. This CDR3 is 15 amino acids long. CDR1 is SSHAT and CDR2 is FNYEAQ in the germline V gene (reference sequence). CDR3 sequence: CASSLASGGSYEQYF. Written as DNA, the CDR3 is TGTGCTAGCAGCTTAGCTAGCGGGGGCTCCTACGAGCAGTACTTC.

This chain joins TRBV5-4 and TRBJ2-7; 13 nucleotides align to TRBD2. The CDR3 is 16 amino acids. The germline V gene has CDR1 SGHNT and CDR2 YYREEE (reference sequence). V was clipped by 4 bases and J by 2 bases; unmatched bases: 6. The CDR3 here is CASSTPTSGRAYEQYF. CDR3 nucleotide sequence: TGTGCCAGCAGCACCCCCACTAGCGGGAGGGCCTACGAGCAGTACTTC.

V is TRBV7-9 and J is TRBJ2-5; D not resolved. Trimming removed 0 bases at V and 3 bases at J, with 2 bases between. The germline CDR1 and CDR2 sequences are SEHNR and FQNEAQ (reference sequence). The CDR3 has 12 amino acids. The chain's CDR3 is CASSLAKETQYF. The CDR3 nucleotides are TGTGCCAGCAGCTTAGCGAAAGAGACCCAGTACTTC.

V and J are TRBV6-6 and TRBJ1-2; weak D call: TRBD1 (5 bases). Germline loops: CDR1 MNHNY, CDR2 SVGAGI (reference sequence). V gave up 6 bases and J gave up 5 bases, with 19 bases separating them. The CDR3 runs to 15 residues. In DNA form, the CDR3 reads TGTGCCAGCAGAAAGGAGGGGTCTCGAAAGTATGGCTACACCTTC. The encoded protein is CASRKEGSRKYGYTF.

The V call is TRBV5-1, the J call TRBJ2-3; D is undetermined. This CDR3 is built from 13 residues. Germline values: CDR1 SGHRS, CDR2 YFSETQ. Trimming removed 0 bases from V and 4 bases from J, with 6 bases in between. The CDR3 DNA reads as TGCGCCAGCAGCTTGGGCCCGCCAGATACGCAGTATTTT. Its translation: CASSLGPPDTQYF. The full variable domain, rest sourced from reference TRBV5-1 and TRBJ2-3, is KAGVTQTPRYLIKTRGQQVTLSCSPISGHRSVSWYQQTPGQGLQFLFEYFSETQRNKGNFPGRFSGRQFSNSRSEMNVSTLELGDSALYLCASSLGPPDTQYFGPGTRLTVL.